These 30 T cell receptor beta chains originate from one sample sequenced in a study of shared clonotypes between healthy human individuals. It was CD45RO-negative cells, positively selected for CCR7, that made up naive CD8 cells, with terminally differentiated effector memory CD45RA+ cells excluded. Profiled with immunoSEQ multiplex PCR; TCRdb holds only in-frame clones, not every one. This sample yields more than 550,000 clones, of which roughly 94% are seen a single time; approximately 24% belongs to the top ten. The sample taken for sequencing was naive CD8+ T cells sorted from blood. The receptors were sampled from a man between 25 and 39 years old in good health.

This chain joins TRBV5-1 and TRBJ2-7, with 7 bases identical to TRBD1. V shed 1 base and J 3 bases; nucleotides not matched to a gene: 7. CDR1 is SGHRS and CDR2 is YFSETQ in the germline V gene. This CDR3 is 15 amino acids long. The chain's CDR3 is CASSLWGTELYEQYF. The CDR3 DNA is TGCGCCAGCAGCTTGTGGGGGACAGAACTCTACGAGCAGTACTTC.

The V gene is TRBV2, the J gene TRBJ2-7; weak D call: TRBD2 (5 bases). Germline values: CDR1 SNHLY, CDR2 FYNNEI. V lost 10 bases, J lost 3 bases, and 13 bases lay in between. This CDR3 has 12 amino acids. Here the CDR3 reads CATSETSYEQYF. In DNA, the CDR3 is TGTGCCACTTCCGAAACTAGCTACGAGCAGTACTTC.

V is TRBV4-1 and J is TRBJ2-7; D perhaps matches TRBD2 (6 bases). Trimming took 0 bases from V and 0 from J, leaving 9 bases between them. Germline V CDR1 and CDR2: MGHRA, YSYEKL. The CDR3 spans 15 residues. The CDR3 bases are TGCGCCAGCAGCCAAGATTCGGGGGACTCCTACGAGCAGTACTTC. Encoded protein: CASSQDSGDSYEQYF.

The chain carries TRBV5-6 and TRBJ2-5, with 8 bases fitting TRBD1. The J segment lost 4 bases and the V segment lost 5 bases, leaving 7 bases of the junction unmatched. This CDR3 contains 14 residues. Germline values: CDR1 SGHDT, CDR2 YYEEEE. The chain's CDR3 is CASSFLTGGETQYF. The CDR3, as DNA: TGTGCCAGCAGTTTCCTCACAGGGGGAGAGACCCAGTACTTC.

CDR3 loop: CASSPQEGLPDTQYF. CDR3 DNA sequence: TGTGCCAGCAGCCCCCAGGAGGGGCTCCCAGATACGCAGTATTTT. The chain combines TRBV11-2 with TRBJ2-3, with D perhaps matching TRBD2 (6 bases). The CDR3 covers 15 residues. Germline CDR1 reads SGHAT; CDR2 reads FQNNGV. V lost 5 bases and J 4 bases, leaving 16 bases between the germline ends.

A note on this clone: The sample holds other DNA sequences that translate to the same CDR3. The chain is built from TRBV5-4 and TRBJ2-1; D is unresolved. Trimming shortened V by 0 bases and J by 5 bases, and 3 bases separated the two germline ends. The CDR3 is 12 residues long. Germline CDR1 is SGHNT and CDR2 is YYREEE (reference sequence). CDR3 nucleotide sequence: TGTGCCAGCAGCTTGGTAAACAATGAGCAGTTCTTC. It is translated as CASSLVNNEQFF.

This clone was recorded only once. The chain employs TRBV6-5 and TRBJ1-2, with D unresolved. Trimming took 4 bases from V and 6 from J, leaving 18 bases between them. The CDR3 spans 15 residues. From germline, CDR1 is MNHEY and CDR2 SVGAGI. The DNA for the CDR3 is TGTGCCAGCAGTTTAGGACTCACACAAAGGGATGGCTACACCTTC. This gives the protein CASSLGLTQRDGYTF.

The chain employs TRBV9 and TRBJ2-7, with D perhaps TRBD2 (6 bases). CDR1 and CDR2 (germline): SGDLS, YYNGEE. V was shortened by 4 bases and J by 2 bases, with 16 bases between the two germline ends. This CDR3 has 15 residues. The CDR3 region is CASSPGGSVTYEQYF. For the CDR3, the DNA is TGTGCCAGCAGCCCCGGGGGTAGTGTAACCTACGAGCAGTACTTC. Together with reference TRBV9 and TRBJ2-7, the CDR3 gives the full variable domain: DSGVTQTPKHLITATGQRVTLRCSPRSGDLSVYWYQQSLDQGLQFLIQYYNGEERAKGNILERFSAQQFPDLHSELNLSSLELGDSALYFCASSPGGSVTYEQYFGPGTRLTVT.

The CDR3 nucleotides read TGTGCCACCAGCAGAGAACGAGGGGGCTACGAGCAGTACTTC. This gives the protein CATSRERGGYEQYF. This chain links TRBV15 with TRBJ2-7; tentative D call: TRBD1 (6 bases). The V and J ends lost 0 bases and 3 bases respectively, with 9 bases between them. Germline V lookup: CDR1 LNHNV, CDR2 YYDKDF (reference sequence). CDR3 size: 14 residues.

The chain recombines TRBV15 with TRBJ2-3, with D maybe TRBD2 (5 bases). V dropped 6 bases and J dropped 4 bases, with 14 bases sitting between them. Germline V gives CDR1 LNHNV, CDR2 YYDKDF (reference sequence). The CDR3 runs to 14 residues. This CDR3 reads CATRFRGQSDTQYF. CDR3 DNA sequence: TGTGCCACCAGATTCCGGGGTCAGTCAGATACGCAGTATTTT.

V is TRBV6-5 and J is TRBJ1-4, with a weak D call TRBD1 (5 bases). The CDR3 has 15 residues. V was shortened by 6 bases and J by 2 bases, with 13 bases between the two germline ends. Germline loops: CDR1 MNHEY, CDR2 SVGAGI. The CDR3 nucleotides are TGTGCCAGCAGCTCCGGGTGGGGGACTAATGAAAAACTGTTTTTT. This gives the protein CASSSGWGTNEKLFF.

The rearrangement uses TRBV19 and TRBJ2-5; 8 nucleotides line up with TRBD2. The CDR3 totals 16 residues. CDR1 and CDR2 (germline): LNHDA, SQIVND (reference sequence). With 6 bases clipped from V and 5 bases from J, the junction kept 14 bases outside the gene matches. The CDR3 here is CASSLKPLTSVETQYF. In nucleotides, the CDR3 is TGTGCCAGTAGCCTAAAGCCCCTGACTAGCGTGGAGACCCAGTACTTC.

The chain links TRBV7-9 to TRBJ2-2; D is tentatively TRBD1 or TRBD2 (5 bases each). The germline V gene has CDR1 SEHNR and CDR2 FQNEAQ (reference sequence). V was trimmed by 0 bases and J by 1 base, leaving 12 bases between them. The CDR3 consists of 17 residues. The CDR3 loop is CASSLADGTLNTGELFF. CDR3 sequence (DNA): TGTGCCAGCAGCTTAGCAGACGGGACGCTGAACACCGGGGAGCTGTTTTTT.

The rearrangement uses TRBV7-2 and TRBJ2-7, with D perhaps TRBD1 (6 bases). CDR3 length: 14 amino acids. Trimming removed 2 bases from V and 4 bases from J, with 12 bases in between. Germline V gives CDR1 SGHTA, CDR2 FQGNSA. This CDR3 reads CASSLTKGQYEQYF. The CDR3, as DNA: TGTGCCAGCAGCTTAACTAAAGGACAGTACGAGCAGTACTTC.

The genes are TRBV19 and TRBJ2-1; TRBD2 agrees at 12 bases. Trimming at V came to 4 bases and at J to 3 bases, leaving 7 bases not matched to a gene. This CDR3 contains 17 residues. Per the germline V gene, CDR1 is LNHDA and CDR2 is SQIVND (reference sequence). In DNA, the CDR3 is TGTGCCAGTAGTACCCCCACTAGCGGGAGGTTCTACAATGAGCAGTTCTTC. Protein sequence: CASSTPTSGRFYNEQFF.

This clone was picked up one time. The chain is built from TRBV5-1 and TRBJ2-7; tentative D call: TRBD1 (5 bases). The CDR3 extends over 16 amino acids. Germline V gene data show CDR1 as SGHRS and CDR2 as YFSETQ. Between the trimmed V and J ends, which lost 4 bases and 5 bases, there was a span of 22 bases. The CDR3: CASSPYNRQSVDEQYF. The CDR3 nucleotides read TGCGCCAGCAGCCCATATAACCGACAGAGCGTGGACGAGCAGTACTTC.

Concerning this clone itself: Other DNA sequences in the sample encode the same CDR3. This chain joins TRBV5-1 and TRBJ2-7; TRBD1 agrees at 10 bases. The CDR3 loop spans 15 amino acids. The V gene's germline CDR1 is SGHRS and CDR2 YFSETQ. The junction had 7 bases not matched to a gene; V was cut back by 3 bases and J by 4 bases. The CDR3 sequence is CASSSTGTGAYEQYF. CDR3 DNA sequence: TGCGCCAGCAGCTCAACCGGGACAGGGGCATACGAGCAGTACTTC.

Details on this clone: Relative to the germline gene, one junction end is altered; a read error may explain this. The V gene is TRBV19, the J gene TRBJ2-1; D possibly corresponds to TRBD2 (6 bases). The length of the CDR3 is 13 residues. Germline CDR1 LNHDA, CDR2 SQIVND (reference sequence). CDR3 in amino acids: CASKEGGYSEQFF. The CDR3 DNA follows: TGTGCCAGTAAGGAGGGAGGATACAGTGAGCAGTTCTTC.

This chain connects TRBV4-1 to TRBJ2-5; TRBD2 aligns across 8 bases. The germline gives CDR1 MGHRA, CDR2 YSYEKL. This CDR3 has 15 amino acids. V dropped 1 base and J dropped 5; count of bases not matched to a gene: 6. In DNA, the CDR3 is TGCGCCAGCAGCCAAGCAGCGGGAGCCGGGGAGACCCAGTACTTC. It translates to CASSQAAGAGETQYF.

The V gene is TRBV7-9, the J gene TRBJ2-4; TRBD1 agrees at 9 bases. J gave up 3 bases and V 1 base, and 10 bases lay outside the gene matches. The CDR3 totals 18 residues. Germline V gives CDR1 SEHNR, CDR2 FQNEAQ (reference sequence). CDR3 coding DNA: TGTGCCAGCAGCTTAGGGGACAGGGTCAAGCTTGGCAAAAACATTCAGTACTTC. Translated, it gives CASSLGDRVKLGKNIQYF.

V and J are TRBV9 and TRBJ1-1; D unclear. This CDR3 is built from 15 residues. Trimming took 2 bases from V and 5 from J, leaving 16 bases between them. CDR1 and CDR2 (germline): SGDLS, YYNGEE. The CDR3 region has the DNA TGTGCCAGCAGCGTTAACCCCGCAGGCCAAACTGAAGCTTTCTTT. This translates into CASSVNPAGQTEAFF.

The rearrangement links TRBV9 to TRBJ2-1; D perhaps matches TRBD2 (5 bases). Trimming shortened V by 0 bases and J by 7 bases, and 14 bases separated the two germline ends. Germline CDR1 SGDLS, CDR2 YYNGEE. The CDR3 loop spans 15 amino acids. CDR3 region: CASSVGAVGVNEQFF. The CDR3 DNA sequence: TGTGCCAGCAGCGTAGGAGCGGTTGGGGTTAATGAGCAGTTCTTC.

V is TRBV5-5 and J is TRBJ1-1; 7 positions match TRBD1. CDR3 size: 15 residues. J lost 1 base, V lost 1 base, and 4 bases had no gene match. Germline V lookup: CDR1 SGHKS, CDR2 YYEKEE (reference sequence). The CDR3 loop is CASSLRDRSNTEAFF. DNA of the CDR3: TGTGCCAGCAGCTTGAGGGACAGATCGAACACTGAAGCTTTCTTT.

This clone was detected only once. A read error may account for a junction end that differs from germline. This chain joins TRBV7-8 and TRBJ2-7, with 9 bases aligning to TRBD2. The CDR3 extends over 14 amino acids. In germline, CDR1 is SGHVS, CDR2 FQNEAQ. CDR3 in amino acids: CASSVAGDPDEQYF. In DNA form, the CDR3 reads TGTGCCAGCAGCGTAGCGGGAGATCCGGACGAGCAGTACTTC.

The V and J genes are TRBV5-1 and TRBJ1-2; unclear D gene. This CDR3 spans 14 amino acids. The germline V gene has CDR1 SGHRS and CDR2 YFSETQ. Trimming left V 0 bases short and J 3 bases short, with 9 bases between. The DNA for the CDR3 is TGCGCCAGCAGCTTGGGTGACGGGGACTATGGCTACACCTTC. Protein product: CASSLGDGDYGYTF.

This clone has a handful of counts. The rearrangement uses TRBV9 and TRBJ2-1, with D unresolved. The V and J ends lost 3 bases and 3 bases respectively, with 4 bases between them. The CDR3 length is 12 residues. CDR1 and CDR2 from the germline V gene are SGDLS and YYNGEE. CDR3 residues: CASSDNYNEQFF. The CDR3 DNA reads TGTGCCAGCAGCGACAACTACAATGAGCAGTTCTTC.

This chain uses TRBV6-5 with TRBJ2-2; perhaps D is TRBD1 or TRBD2 (5 bases each). The CDR3 loop spans 12 amino acids. Germline assignment: CDR1 MNHEY and CDR2 SVGAGI. V lost 8 bases to trimming and J lost 7 bases, with 11 bases between them. CDR3 nucleotides: TGTGCCAGCGGGACCCCCAACGGGGAGCTGTTTTTT. Its translation: CASGTPNGELFF.

This clone was seen a handful of times. The chain links TRBV7-9 to TRBJ2-7; D is ambiguous. The germline V gene encodes CDR1 SEHNR and CDR2 FQNEAQ (reference sequence). The CDR3 spans 15 residues. Between the trimmed V and J ends, which lost 5 bases and 0 bases, there was a span of 14 bases. This CDR3 reads CASSTTKFLSYEQYF. CDR3 bases: TGTGCCAGCAGCACAACGAAATTTCTCTCCTACGAGCAGTACTTC.

This chain's CDR3 is CASSLGGGTIKTDTQYF. The CDR3 DNA follows: TGTGCCAGCAGCTTAGGAGGCGGGACCATAAAGACAGATACGCAGTATTTT. The chain carries TRBV7-8 and TRBJ2-3; D is perhaps TRBD2 (6 bases). The CDR3 sequence is 17 residues long. The V and J ends lost 1 base and 3 bases respectively, with 17 bases between them. Germline CDR1 SGHVS, CDR2 FQNEAQ.

Points on this clone: Other DNA sequences in the sample encode the same CDR3. This chain links TRBV7-9 with TRBJ2-7; D call uncertain. This CDR3 has 11 amino acids. Germline CDR1 reads SEHNR; CDR2 reads FQNEAQ (reference sequence). Trimming removed 3 bases from V and 0 bases from J, with 0 bases in between. The CDR3 reads CASSFSYEQYF. In DNA form, the CDR3 reads TGTGCCAGCAGCTTCTCCTACGAGCAGTACTTC.